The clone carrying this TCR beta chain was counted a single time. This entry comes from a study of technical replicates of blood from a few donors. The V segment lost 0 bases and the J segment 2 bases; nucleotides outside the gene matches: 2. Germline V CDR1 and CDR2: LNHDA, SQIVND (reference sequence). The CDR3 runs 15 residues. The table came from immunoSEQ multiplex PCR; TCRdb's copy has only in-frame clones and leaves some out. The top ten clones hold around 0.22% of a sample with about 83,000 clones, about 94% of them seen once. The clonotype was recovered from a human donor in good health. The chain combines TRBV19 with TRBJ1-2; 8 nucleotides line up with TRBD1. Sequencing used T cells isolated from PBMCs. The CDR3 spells CASSIEDRANYGYTF. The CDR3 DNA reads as TGTGCCAGTAGTATAGAGGACAGGGCCAACTATGGCTACACCTTC.